The rows below give T cell receptor beta chains drawn from one sample of a study of spatial heterogeneity in lung cancer. TCRdb called the 5' RACE reads again in MiXCR, with one record for every CDR3 protein. The sample lists roughly 12,000 distinct CDR3 sequences, around 6.1% occurring once. The sequencing used lung tumor tissue, collected at surgery. Receptor source: a female donor with early-stage non-small cell lung cancer. The CDR3 runs from the conserved cysteine through the conserved F or W. The D gene is left open where the match is weak. Size is stated for part of the rows, as once, few or many counts, or as a class when the clone is expanded.

J | V | D | size | CDR3 | DNA
TRBJ2-7 | TRBV10-3 | . | few | CAIAGLQGGEQYF | TGTGCCATTGCGGGACTCCAGGGGGGCGAGCAGTACTTC
TRBJ2-6 | TRBV28 | TRBD2 | . | CASSSRLAGASGANVLTF | TGTGCCAGCAGTTCTAGACTAGCGGGGGCCTCTGGGGCCAACGTCCTGACTTTC
TRBJ2-5 | TRBV7-2 | . | many | CASSLDPHRPGTKRETQYF | TGTGCCAGCAGCTTAGACCCCCACCGCCCTGGGACAAAAAGGGAGACCCAGTACTTC
TRBJ2-3 | TRBV28 | TRBD1 | many | CASSFMDRGADTQYF | TGTGCCAGCAGTTTCATGGACAGGGGGGCAGATACGCAGTATTTT
TRBJ1-4 | TRBV12-2 | . | many | CASRSCTGGSNEKLFF | TGTGCAAGTCGCTCTTGCACCGGGGGGTCTAATGAAAAACTGTTTTTT
TRBJ2-1 | TRBV29-1 | . | many | CSGLLAESYNEQFF | TGCAGCGGGCTTTTAGCGGAATCCTACAATGAGCAGTTCTTC
TRBJ2-3 | TRBV7-2 | TRBD1 | medium-sized | CASSLASSRGTDTQYF | TGTGCCAGCAGCTTAGCGTCGAGCAGGGGGACAGATACGCAGTATTTT
TRBJ2-3 | TRBV20-1 | . | medium-sized | CSARRAQGSDTQYF | TGCAGTGCAAGGAGGGCGCAGGGGTCAGATACGCAGTATTTT
TRBJ1-5 | TRBV5-1 | TRBD1 | . | CASSLGTGGGQPQHF | TGCGCCAGCAGCTTGGGGACAGGGGGCGGTCAGCCCCAGCATTTT
TRBJ2-5 | TRBV6-2/TRBV6-3 | TRBD2 | few | CATSGGSETQYF | TGTGCCACTAGCGGGGGTTCGGAGACCCAGTACTTC
TRBJ1-1 | TRBV12-3/TRBV12-4 | . | many | CAIPPGGNTEAFF | TGTGCCATCCCCCCGGGGGGGAACACTGAAGCTTTCTTT
TRBJ1-4 | TRBV4-3 | . | many | CASSPLGGTPREKLFF | TGCGCCAGCAGCCCACTGGGGGGAACCCCCCGGGAAAAACTGTTTTTT
TRBJ2-3 | TRBV6-5 | . | many | CASRAAVDTQYF | TGTGCCAGCAGGGCGGCGGTAGATACGCAGTATTTT
TRBJ2-3 | TRBV7-2 | TRBD2 | many | CASSSRLAGGTDTQYF | TGTGCCAGCAGCTCGAGACTAGCGGGGGGCACAGATACGCAGTATTTT
TRBJ1-1 | TRBV6-1 | . | medium-sized | CASSEMGGWENTEAFF | TGTGCCAGCAGTGAAATGGGGGGTTGGGAGAACACTGAAGCTTTCTTT
TRBJ2-7 | TRBV7-3 | . | many | CASSLTEGEQYF | TGTGCCAGCAGCTTAACGGAGGGAGAGCAGTACTTC
TRBJ1-1 | TRBV30 | . | . | CAWRGDILNTEAFF | TGTGCCTGGAGGGGGGACATCTTGAACACTGAAGCTTTCTTT
TRBJ2-7 | TRBV7-2 | . | many | CASSSRGRQGYEQYF | TGTGCCAGCAGCTCGCGAGGGAGGCAGGGATACGAGCAGTACTTC
TRBJ1-1 | TRBV29-1 | . | . | CSVAFREGKAFF | TGCAGCGTCGCGTTCAGGGAGGGTAAAGCTTTCTTT
TRBJ2-7 | TRBV4-3 | . | medium-sized | CASSQERGPSYEQYF | TGCGCCAGCAGCCAAGAACGAGGGCCGAGTTACGAGCAGTACTTC
TRBJ1-6 | TRBV20-1 | TRBD1 | medium-sized | CSARENRGQSWNSPLHF | TGCAGTGCTAGGGAGAACAGGGGACAGTCCTGGAATTCACCCCTCCACTTT
TRBJ2-7 | TRBV28 | . | medium-sized | CASSLFLAGPSGYF | TGTGCCAGCAGTTTATTCCTCGCAGGTCCTTCGGGGTACTTC
TRBJ1-5 | TRBV5-8 | . | few | CASSPGQGLIQPQHF | TGTGCCAGCAGCCCAGGGCAGGGCTTAATTCAGCCCCAGCATTTT
TRBJ2-1 | TRBV24-1 | . | . | CATSDRKMSNEQFF | TGTGCCACCAGTGACCGGAAAATGTCAAATGAGCAGTTCTTC
TRBJ1-1 | TRBV5-6 | . | many | CASSGLDGLEAFF | TGTGCCAGCAGCGGCCTGGACGGCCTAGAAGCTTTCTTT
TRBJ2-7 | TRBV6-1 | TRBD1 | many | CASRGTGPYEQYF | TGTGCCAGCAGGGGGACAGGGCCCTACGAGCAGTACTTC
TRBJ2-3 | TRBV20-1 | TRBD1 | many | CSARRGQGADTQYF | TGCAGTGCTAGAAGGGGTCAGGGGGCAGATACGCAGTATTTT
TRBJ2-3 | TRBV9 | . | many | CASSVEPDAPYTDTQYF | TGTGCCAGCAGCGTAGAGCCAGACGCACCTTACACAGATACGCAGTATTTT
TRBJ1-2 | TRBV4-3 | . | many | CASSHFFRGDYGYTF | TGCGCCAGCAGCCATTTCTTTAGGGGGGACTATGGCTACACCTTC
TRBJ2-1 | TRBV7-3 | TRBD1 | medium-sized | CASSTRQGKHEQFF | TGTGCCAGCAGCACCCGACAGGGTAAACATGAGCAGTTCTTC
TRBJ2-7 | TRBV6-6 | . | medium-sized | CASSYEPRAGTEQYF | TGTGCCAGCAGTTACGAGCCAAGGGCGGGGACCGAGCAGTACTTC
TRBJ2-5 | TRBV29-1 | . | few | CSVVGREETQYF | TGCAGCGTTGTAGGCAGAGAAGAGACCCAGTACTTC
TRBJ2-3 | TRBV6-2/TRBV6-3 | . | few | CASSAGLRDGTDTQYF | TGTGCCAGCAGCGCTGGACTACGGGACGGCACAGATACGCAGTATTTT
TRBJ1-5 | TRBV6-1 | . | many | CASTDRNFENQPQHF | TGTGCCAGCACGGACAGAAATTTCGAGAATCAGCCCCAGCATTTT
TRBJ2-3 | TRBV7-2 | . | many | CASSLSYSTDTQYF | TGTGCCAGCAGCTTAAGCTACAGCACAGATACGCAGTATTTT
TRBJ2-7 | TRBV4-3 | . | many | CASSQVALPPDREQYF | TGCGCCAGCAGCCAAGTCGCCCTACCCCCGGATCGCGAGCAGTACTTC
TRBJ2-1 | TRBV11-2 | . | medium-sized | CASRPGYNEQFF | TGTGCCAGCCGACCGGGGTACAATGAGCAGTTCTTC
TRBJ1-1 | TRBV5-1 | . | many | CASSPVTGNTEAFF | TGCGCCAGCAGCCCAGTTACAGGGAACACTGAAGCTTTCTTT
TRBJ1-6 | TRBV28 | . | many | CASRQAGVGNSPLHF | TGTGCCAGCAGACAGGCTGGGGTCGGAAATTCACCCCTCCACTTT
TRBJ1-6 | TRBV7-9 | TRBD1 | . | CASSSGQGFYNSPLHF | TGTGCCAGCAGCTCCGGACAGGGCTTCTATAATTCACCCCTCCACTTT
TRBJ1-2 | TRBV20-1 | TRBD1 | few | CSAGGDRKEAGYTF | TGCAGTGCGGGAGGGGACAGGAAGGAAGCTGGCTACACCTTC
TRBJ1-2 | TRBV20-1 | TRBD1 | medium-sized | CSALQGNYGYTF | TGCAGTGCCCTACAGGGGAACTATGGCTACACCTTC
TRBJ1-3 | TRBV7-2 | TRBD1 | many | CASSSPDRGNTIYF | TGTGCCAGCAGCTCCCCGGACAGGGGAAACACCATATATTTT